This T cell receptor beta chain was found in a study of T cells in Graves' hyperthyroidism and ophthalmopathy. Trimming shortened V by 4 bases and J by 5 bases, and 12 bases separated the two germline ends. The CDR3 is made up of 13 amino acids. CDR1 and CDR2 (germline): SGHNT, YENEEA. Hyperthyroidism had been newly diagnosed in patients aged 18 to 65, and its duration was under 2 months. The PBMCs had their origin in approximately 10 ml of fresh peripheral blood. TCR beta CDR3 sequences were amplified from RNA transcripts. A first-round RT-PCR of the TCR CDR3 used the HTBI primer set. TCRdb redid the calling of the multiplex PCR reads with MiXCR, one entry per CDR3 protein. The sample has hundreds of thousands of distinct CDR3 sequences, around 15% seen once.

The chain couples TRBV11-3 to TRBJ2-7, with D uncertain. This clonotype was obtained from a woman in her 30s with Graves' hyperthyroidism. The sample was blood. The CDR3 nucleotides are TGTGCCAGCAGCTACCGGATGGGCCACGAGCAGTACTTC. Translated, it gives CASSYRMGHEQYF.